A single sample gave rise to the 8 T cell receptor beta chains below, sequenced in a study of OX40 agonist ivuxolimab in advanced cancers. Some clones are missing from TCRdb's copy, which holds only in-frame ones; the method was immunoSEQ multiplex PCR. This repertoire shows roughly 66,000 clones, about 80% found once; its top ten account for more than 1%. The specimen comprised CD4+ or CD8+ T cells sorted from blood, sampled in a trial of the OX40 agonist ivuxolimab. All receptors come from an adult with an advanced solid tumor such as melanoma, head and neck, liver or kidney cancer.

The genes are TRBV5-4 and TRBJ1-3, with D perhaps TRBD1 (6 bases). CDR1 SGHNT and CDR2 YYREEE come from the germline V gene (reference sequence). The CDR3 covers 15 residues. Trimming stripped 4 bases from V and 0 bases from J, with 11 bases between. This CDR3 is CASSAGQSSGNTIYF. In DNA, the CDR3 is TGTGCCAGCAGCGCCGGACAGTCCTCTGGAAACACCATATATTTT.

This clone was recorded a few times. The sample has other DNA sequences that encode this CDR3 too. The chain links TRBV30 to TRBJ2-5; a weak D match, TRBD2 (5 bases). The CDR3 loop spans 12 amino acids. The V end was cut by 2 bases, the J end by 2 bases, with 6 bases between. CDR1 is GTSNPN and CDR2 is SVGIG in the germline V gene (reference sequence). CDR3: CAWSRGQETQYF. The CDR3, as DNA: TGTGCCTGGAGTCGGGGTCAAGAGACCCAGTACTTC.

This chain uses TRBV5-1 with TRBJ1-2; 10 bases agree with TRBD1. Trimming removed 8 bases from V and 7 bases from J; junction bases left unmatched: 11. Germline loops: CDR1 SGHRS, CDR2 YFSETQ. This CDR3 contains 14 residues. The CDR3 is CASNPGQGVGGYTF. The CDR3 DNA is TGCGCCAGTAACCCCGGACAGGGGGTCGGTGGCTACACCTTC. The variable domain in full, completed from reference TRBV5-1 and TRBJ1-2, reads KAGVTQTPRYLIKTRGQQVTLSCSPISGHRSVSWYQQTPGQGLQFLFEYFSETQRNKGNFPGRFSGRQFSNSRSEMNVSTLELGDSALYLCASNPGQGVGGYTFGSGTRLTVV.

The J gene is TRBJ1-1, the V gene TRBV5-1, with D possibly TRBD1 on 6 matching bases. V lost 0 bases to trimming and J lost 0 bases, with 15 bases between them. Looked up from germline, CDR1 is SGHRS and CDR2 is YFSETQ. The CDR3 is 17 amino acids. The CDR3: CASSLGGGPGVNTEAFF. Here the CDR3 DNA reads TGCGCCAGCAGCTTGGGAGGGGGACCCGGGGTGAACACTGAAGCTTTCTTT.

This clone came up once. CDR3 sequence reads: CASKETGSYEQYF. Here the CDR3 DNA reads TGTGCCAGTAAGGAGACAGGGTCCTACGAGCAGTACTTC. The rearrangement links TRBV19 to TRBJ2-7; TRBD1 matches at 7 bases. Germline CDR1 LNHDA, CDR2 SQIVND (reference sequence). The CDR3 loop spans 13 amino acids. V was clipped by 7 bases and J by 1 base; unmatched bases: 4.

V gene TRBV4-2 combines with J gene TRBJ1-2; D ambiguous. This CDR3 contains 16 residues. Germline V CDR1 and CDR2: LGHNA, YNFKEQ. With 1 base removed from V and 4 bases from J, the gap between germline ends came to 16 bases. The CDR3, as DNA: TGTGCCAGCAGCCAAGTGGGATCTAATACGGCCTATGGCTACACCTTC. Translation gives CASSQVGSNTAYGYTF.

The V call is TRBV9, the J call TRBJ2-2, with D perhaps matching TRBD2 (6 bases). CDR1 and CDR2 from the germline V gene are SGDLS and YYNGEE. The CDR3 extends over 16 amino acids. V gave up 5 bases and J gave up 3 bases, with 17 bases separating them. CDR3 sequence reads: CASRRDDGLYTGELFF. The CDR3 DNA reads TGTGCCAGCAGAAGAGATGATGGACTATACACCGGGGAGCTGTTTTTT.

This chain connects TRBV4-1 to TRBJ2-7; the match to TRBD2 covers 11 bases. The germline gives CDR1 MGHRA, CDR2 YSYEKL. The CDR3 has 16 amino acids. V lost 3 bases, J lost 3 bases, and 7 bases stayed unmatched. The CDR3 sequence is CASSHQGLAVGYEQYF. The DNA of the CDR3 is TGCGCCAGCAGCCACCAGGGACTAGCGGTCGGCTACGAGCAGTACTTC.